The 31 T cell receptor beta chains presented below share a single source sample, sequenced in a study of CD8 T cells in ankylosing spondylitis. TCRdb reprocessed the 5' RACE reads with MiXCR, giving one entry per CDR3 protein. The sample holds some 42,000 distinct CDR3 sequences, roughly 2.5% seen once. Input material: blood, either unsorted or a sorted T cell fraction (not recorded which). The receptors here all came from a male donor with ankylosing spondylitis or in good health (not recorded which).

This clonotype was detected ten times or more. The chain has TRBV9 and TRBJ2-2; D uncertain. This CDR3 is 17 amino acids long. Germline CDR1 is SGDLS and CDR2 is YYNGEE. V shed 0 bases and J shed 3 bases, with 15 bases lying between them. The CDR3 DNA reads as TGTGCCAGCAGCGTAGCTGGGAACCTAGAGTACACCGGGGAGCTGTTTTTT. This encodes CASSVAGNLEYTGELFF.

This clonotype was detected ten times or more. The chain links TRBV9 to TRBJ2-3; TRBD2 aligns across 9 bases. CDR3 length equals 14 residues. The ends lost 0 bases at V and 8 bases at J; junction bases unmatched: 4. Germline CDR1 is SGDLS and CDR2 is YYNGEE. CDR3 bases: TGTGCCAGCAGCGTAGGCGGGAGGGCCCTTACGCAGTATTTT. Translated, it gives CASSVGGRALTQYF.

J is TRBJ2-2 and V is TRBV9; 7 bases match TRBD2. J was trimmed by 1 base and V by 1 base; bases with no gene match: 4. Germline assignment: CDR1 SGDLS and CDR2 YYNGEE. The CDR3 length is 16 residues. The CDR3, as DNA: TGTGCCAGCAGCGTACGGTCTAGCGGGAACACCGGGGAGCTGTTTTTT. Translation gives CASSVRSSGNTGELFF.

This clonotype appeared many times. V is TRBV9 and J is TRBJ2-2, with a tentative D call TRBD2 (6 bases). The CDR3 is made up of 16 amino acids. Trimming took off 0 bases at V and 7 bases at J, with 16 bases between the two ends. Germline assignment: CDR1 SGDLS and CDR2 YYNGEE. CDR3 loop: CASSVGVGSVDGELFF. CDR3 DNA: TGTGCCAGCAGCGTAGGGGTCGGGAGTGTTGACGGGGAGCTGTTTTTT.

In this sample, this clonotype turned up many times. This chain uses TRBV9 with TRBJ2-5, with D possibly TRBD1 on 6 matching bases. Trimming cost V 1 base and J 7 bases, with 8 bases left between them. Germline V gene sequence: CDR1 SGDLS, CDR2 YYNGEE. This CDR3 has 12 residues. CDR3 loop: CASSVQTGTQYF. As DNA, the CDR3 is TGTGCCAGCAGCGTACAGACAGGGACCCAGTACTTC.

This clonotype was picked up many times. The chain has TRBV9 and TRBJ1-1, with D tentatively TRBD1 (5 bases). The CDR3 totals 15 residues. V was clipped by 0 bases and J by 6 bases, with 15 bases between them. Per the germline V gene, CDR1 is SGDLS and CDR2 is YYNGEE. CDR3 coding DNA: TGTGCCAGCAGCGTAGGGATGGGACTTATCGCTGAAGCTTTCTTT. It translates to CASSVGMGLIAEAFF.

This clonotype was found many times. This rearrangement joins TRBV9 to TRBJ2-3; tentatively, D is TRBD1 (5 bases). This CDR3 is 15 amino acids long. The germline gives CDR1 SGDLS, CDR2 YYNGEE. V lost 0 bases to trimming and J lost 0 bases, with 8 bases between them. CDR3 DNA sequence: TGTGCCAGCAGCGTAGGACAGAGTAGCACAGATACGCAGTATTTT. The encoded protein is CASSVGQSSTDTQYF.

In its sample, this clonotype was seen many times. V gene TRBV9 combines with J gene TRBJ2-7; 8 bases agree with TRBD1. The CDR3 covers 15 residues. V was pared by 1 base and J by 3 bases, with 6 bases of the junction left unmatched. Germline loops: CDR1 SGDLS, CDR2 YYNGEE. CDR3 coding DNA: TGTGCCAGCAGCGTAAGTTGGGGACAGGACTACGAGCAGTACTTC. Translation: CASSVSWGQDYEQYF. The full variable domain, in which reference TRBV9 and TRBJ2-7 provide the parts outside the CDR3, is DSGVTQTPKHLITATGQRVTLRCSPRSGDLSVYWYQQSLDQGLQFLIQYYNGEERAKGNILERFSAQQFPDLHSELNLSSLELGDSALYFCASSVSWGQDYEQYFGPGTRLTVT.

This clonotype was seen at least ten times. The V call is TRBV9, the J call TRBJ2-5; D possibly corresponds to TRBD1 (5 bases). The CDR3 is made up of 14 amino acids. In germline, CDR1 is SGDLS, CDR2 YYNGEE. Trimming took 0 bases from V and 4 from J, leaving 10 bases between them. The chain's CDR3 is CASSVGPTAETQYF. In DNA form, the CDR3 reads TGTGCCAGCAGCGTAGGGCCGACAGCAGAGACCCAGTACTTC.

This clonotype was recorded many times. The genes are TRBV9 and TRBJ2-7; perhaps TRBD2 as D (6 bases). Trimming cost V 2 bases and J 4 bases, with 13 bases left between them. The CDR3 loop spans 14 amino acids. Germline assignment: CDR1 SGDLS and CDR2 YYNGEE. CDR3: CASSVETSLYEQYF. The CDR3 DNA reads TGTGCCAGCAGCGTTGAGACTAGTTTGTACGAGCAGTACTTC.

At least ten counts were recorded for this clonotype. The chain combines TRBV9 with TRBJ2-1; D gene ambiguous. CDR3 length: 13 amino acids. Trimming took 2 bases from V and 2 from J, leaving 5 bases between them. Germline V gene lookup returns CDR1 SGDLS and CDR2 YYNGEE. The CDR3 DNA reads TGTGCCAGCAGCGTGACTCCCTACAATGAGCAGTTCTTC. It specifies CASSVTPYNEQFF.

This clonotype was found many times. The chain joins TRBV9 to TRBJ2-7; TRBD2 matches 15 bases. The germline V gene encodes CDR1 SGDLS and CDR2 YYNGEE. The junction had 0 bases not matched to a gene; V was cut back by 0 bases and J by 5 bases. The CDR3 is 15 residues long. This chain's CDR3 is CASSVGTSGRDEQYF. CDR3 nucleotides: TGTGCCAGCAGCGTAGGGACTAGCGGGAGGGACGAGCAGTACTTC. The entire variable domain, with the rest obtained from reference TRBV9 and TRBJ2-7, is as follows: DSGVTQTPKHLITATGQRVTLRCSPRSGDLSVYWYQQSLDQGLQFLIQYYNGEERAKGNILERFSAQQFPDLHSELNLSSLELGDSALYFCASSVGTSGRDEQYFGPGTRLTVT.

This clonotype was seen ten or more times. This chain links TRBV9 with TRBJ2-1; no definite D call. Germline lookup yields CDR1 SGDLS and CDR2 YYNGEE. Trimming left V 3 bases short and J 1 base short, with 11 bases between. The CDR3 covers 15 residues. The CDR3 protein is CASSETPGSYNEQFF. DNA for the CDR3: TGTGCCAGCAGCGAAACCCCCGGTTCCTACAATGAGCAGTTCTTC.

The sample holds many counts of this clonotype. The rearrangement uses TRBV9 and TRBJ2-6, with D maybe TRBD2 (5 bases). This CDR3 has 19 residues. Germline CDR1 reads SGDLS; CDR2 reads YYNGEE. Between the trimmed V and J ends, which lost 4 bases and 2 bases, there was a span of 22 bases. Here the CDR3 DNA reads TGTGCCAGCAGCCCGCGGGTGCGTCCCCCGATCCCTGGGGCCAACGTCCTGACTTTC. Its protein product is CASSPRVRPPIPGANVLTF.

The gene calls are TRBV9 and TRBJ2-5; possible D gene TRBD1, 6 bases. This CDR3 has 12 residues. Looked up from germline, CDR1 is SGDLS and CDR2 is YYNGEE. V lost 3 bases and J lost 4, with 7 bases in between. As DNA, the CDR3 is TGTGCCAGCAGCGCAGGGGTAGAGACCCAGTACTTC. Protein product: CASSAGVETQYF.

In its sample, this clonotype was seen many times. This chain uses TRBV9 with TRBJ1-2; 8 nucleotides line up with TRBD1. The CDR3 is made up of 15 amino acids. The germline CDR1 and CDR2 sequences are SGDLS and YYNGEE. V lost 3 bases to trimming and J lost 2 bases; unmatched junction nucleotides: 6. The DNA for the CDR3 is TGTGCCAGCAGCGCCCGACAGGGGTGGAACTATGGCTACACCTTC. It codes for CASSARQGWNYGYTF.

This clonotype showed up many times. The rearrangement links TRBV21-1 to TRBJ2-1. TRBV21-1 is a known pseudogene. The length of the CDR3 is 14 residues. The CDR3 DNA is TGTGCCAGCACCGACTTCAACTCCTACAATGAGCAGTTCTTC. It specifies CASTDFNSYNEQFF.

This clonotype was seen at least ten times. The chain has TRBV9 and TRBJ2-3; no clear D gene. Germline CDR1 and CDR2: SGDLS and YYNGEE. V lost 0 bases, J lost 4 bases, and 18 bases lay in between. CDR3 length: 17 residues. The CDR3 sequence is CASSVAGSRGSPDTQYF. CDR3 DNA: TGTGCCAGCAGCGTAGCTGGTAGCCGAGGTTCCCCAGATACGCAGTATTTT.

There are many counts of this clonotype. V and J are TRBV9 and TRBJ1-6; unclear D gene. CDR1 SGDLS and CDR2 YYNGEE come from the germline V gene. This CDR3 comprises 14 residues. The V and J ends lost 3 bases and 8 bases respectively, with 12 bases between them. CDR3 in amino acids: CASSGLTGDSPLHF. CDR3 bases: TGTGCCAGCAGCGGCTTAACCGGGGATTCACCCCTCCACTTT.

This clonotype was seen many times. V gene TRBV9 combines with J gene TRBJ2-2; D gene uncertain. Germline CDR1 reads SGDLS; CDR2 reads YYNGEE. Trimming stripped 4 bases from V and 5 bases from J, with 18 bases between. This CDR3 spans 16 amino acids. The CDR3 loop is CASSLGPGLGTGELFF. The CDR3 DNA is TGTGCCAGCAGCCTTGGTCCCGGGCTGGGTACCGGGGAGCTGTTTTTT.

This clonotype was observed many times. This chain joins TRBV9 and TRBJ1-1, with 7 bases aligning to TRBD1. The V gene end was trimmed by 6 bases and the J gene end by 2 bases; junction bases not matched to a gene: 10. CDR1 is SGDLS and CDR2 is YYNGEE in the germline V gene. The CDR3 consists of 15 residues. The CDR3 region has the DNA TGTGCCAGCACCCGGGACAGAGGAATAAACACTGAAGCTTTCTTT. Its translation is CASTRDRGINTEAFF.

This clonotype was counted at least ten times. The chain links TRBV9 to TRBJ2-3, with D perhaps TRBD2 (6 bases). Germline V gene data show CDR1 as SGDLS and CDR2 as YYNGEE. The CDR3 consists of 15 residues. The ends were cut back, 1 base at V and 4 bases at J, with 13 bases in the middle. The CDR3 sequence: CASSVLGSSPDTQYF. The CDR3 region has the DNA TGTGCCAGCAGCGTACTCGGGAGCAGTCCAGATACGCAGTATTTT.

This clonotype was counted many times. The chain combines TRBV3-1 with TRBJ2-1; 16 bases fit TRBD2. Germline loops: CDR1 LGHDT, CDR2 YNNKEL (reference sequence). The CDR3 totals 19 residues. With V trimmed by 6 bases and J by 0 bases, 8 bases remained unmatched. CDR3 sequence reads: CASRAGTSGRVDSYNEQFF. The CDR3 DNA is TGTGCCAGCAGAGCCGGGACTAGCGGGAGGGTAGACTCCTACAATGAGCAGTTCTTC.

In its sample, this clonotype was seen many times. This chain links TRBV9 with TRBJ2-7; TRBD2 might be the D (5 bases). Per the germline V gene, CDR1 is SGDLS and CDR2 is YYNGEE. The CDR3 is made up of 15 amino acids. V lost 6 bases and J 5 bases, leaving 21 bases between the germline ends. CDR3 loop: CASKRTRAGNDEQYF. CDR3 in DNA: TGTGCCAGCAAAAGGACGAGGGCTGGGAACGACGAGCAGTACTTC.

This clonotype was picked up many times. This sequence joins TRBV9 and TRBJ1-1, with 11 nucleotides matching TRBD1. Trimming at V came to 4 bases and at J to 4 bases, leaving 6 bases not matched to a gene. This CDR3 is 15 amino acids long. CDR1 and CDR2 (germline): SGDLS, YYNGEE. The CDR3 DNA reads TGTGCCAGCAGCACATCCGGGACAGGGGGCACTGAAGCTTTCTTT. Translation gives CASSTSGTGGTEAFF. Full variable domain (missing parts from reference TRBV9 and TRBJ1-1): DSGVTQTPKHLITATGQRVTLRCSPRSGDLSVYWYQQSLDQGLQFLIQYYNGEERAKGNILERFSAQQFPDLHSELNLSSLELGDSALYFCASSTSGTGGTEAFFGQGTRLTVV.

This clonotype was recorded at least ten times. The rearrangement uses TRBV9 and TRBJ2-3, with D possibly matching TRBD1 (5 bases). The V end lost 2 bases, the J end lost 2 bases, and 12 bases lay between the germline ends. Germline V gives CDR1 SGDLS, CDR2 YYNGEE. The CDR3 is 15 amino acids. Here the CDR3 reads CASSVFQGPTDTQYF. The DNA of the CDR3 is TGTGCCAGCAGCGTTTTCCAGGGCCCCACAGATACGCAGTATTTT.

In its sample, this clonotype was seen many times. This chain joins TRBV9 and TRBJ2-5; no reliable D call. This CDR3 has 13 amino acids. The V and J ends lost 0 bases and 1 base respectively, with 4 bases between them. Germline V gives CDR1 SGDLS, CDR2 YYNGEE. The CDR3 here is CASSVESQETQYF. Written as DNA, the CDR3 is TGTGCCAGCAGCGTAGAGAGCCAAGAGACCCAGTACTTC.

This clonotype was observed many times. This chain joins TRBV9 and TRBJ2-2; D remains ambiguous. CDR1 and CDR2 (germline): SGDLS, YYNGEE. Trimming pared 0 bases from V and 4 bases from J, leaving 10 bases between. The CDR3 has 15 residues. DNA for the CDR3: TGTGCCAGCAGCGTAGCGGGCTACCCCACCGGGGAGCTGTTTTTT. It codes for CASSVAGYPTGELFF.

At least ten counts were recorded for this clonotype. V is TRBV9 and J is TRBJ1-2; no clear D. Trimming cost V 0 bases and J 4 bases, with 13 bases left between them. The CDR3 is 15 residues long. Germline CDR1 reads SGDLS; CDR2 reads YYNGEE. The CDR3: CASSVEVGSSYGYTF. In DNA, the CDR3 is TGTGCCAGCAGCGTAGAGGTCGGAAGCTCCTATGGCTACACCTTC.

This clonotype came up many times. The chain carries TRBV9 and TRBJ2-2, with TRBD2 matching 10 bases. Per germline, CDR1 SGDLS and CDR2 YYNGEE. After removal of 2 bases from V and 4 bases from J, the junction contained 8 bases not matched to a gene. This CDR3 region has 17 residues. CDR3: CASSVSPGTSVTGELFF. CDR3 coding DNA: TGTGCCAGCAGCGTCTCTCCCGGGACTAGCGTCACCGGGGAGCTGTTTTTT. The whole variable domain, remainder taken from reference TRBV9 and TRBJ2-2, is DSGVTQTPKHLITATGQRVTLRCSPRSGDLSVYWYQQSLDQGLQFLIQYYNGEERAKGNILERFSAQQFPDLHSELNLSSLELGDSALYFCASSVSPGTSVTGELFFGEGSRLTVL.

This clonotype was recorded at least ten times. The rearrangement joins TRBV9 to TRBJ2-7, with D possibly TRBD2 on 5 matching bases. Germline CDR1 is SGDLS and CDR2 is YYNGEE. The CDR3 has 15 residues. The V gene lost 2 bases and the J gene lost 0 bases, with 12 bases spanning the gap. The CDR3 is CASSVKADLSYEQYF. The CDR3, as DNA: TGTGCCAGCAGCGTGAAAGCGGACCTCTCCTACGAGCAGTACTTC.